This T cell receptor (beta chain) was found in a study of technical replicates of blood from a handful of donors. After removal of 0 bases from V and 8 bases from J, the junction contained 18 bases not matched to a gene. In germline, CDR1 is SNHLY, CDR2 FYNNEI. The CDR3 is 19 amino acids. TCRdb's copy holds only in-frame clones and misses some; the assay was immunoSEQ multiplex PCR. The sample contains almost 90,000 clones, 95% of which appear only once. The sequenced sample was T cells isolated from PBMCs. The receptor's source is a human donor in good health. The chain joins TRBV2 to TRBJ2-1; TRBD2 agrees at 8 bases. CDR3 coding DNA: TGTGCCAGCAGTGAAGCGCTTCAGGCTAGCGGGCCTCTCGGCGATGAGCAGTTCTTC. This translates into CASSEALQASGPLGDEQFF.